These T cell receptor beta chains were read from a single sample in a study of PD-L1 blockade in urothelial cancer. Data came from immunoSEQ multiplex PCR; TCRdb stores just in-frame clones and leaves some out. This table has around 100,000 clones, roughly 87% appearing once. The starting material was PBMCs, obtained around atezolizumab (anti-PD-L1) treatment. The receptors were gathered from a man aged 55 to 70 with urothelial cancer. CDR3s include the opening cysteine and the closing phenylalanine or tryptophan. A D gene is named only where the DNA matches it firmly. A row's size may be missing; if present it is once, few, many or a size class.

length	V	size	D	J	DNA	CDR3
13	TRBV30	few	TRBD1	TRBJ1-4	TGTGCCTGCCCCCGGGACAGGGAAGAAAAACTGTTTTTT	CACPRDREEKLFF
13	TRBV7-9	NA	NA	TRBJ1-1	TGTGCCAGCAGCATTGAGGGGGACACTGAAGCTTTCTTT	CASSIEGDTEAFF
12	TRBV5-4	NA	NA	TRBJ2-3	TGTGCCAGCAGTCAGACTGCAGATACGCAGTATTTT	CASSQTADTQYF
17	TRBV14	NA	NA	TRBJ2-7	TGTGCCAGCAGCCAAGAGTTCACAGGGATTAGCTCCTACGAGCAGTACTTC	CASSQEFTGISSYEQYF
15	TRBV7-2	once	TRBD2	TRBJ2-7	TGTGCCAGCAGCTGGGGGGGAGCGGGAGGTCTCGAGCAGTACTTC	CASSWGGAGGLEQYF
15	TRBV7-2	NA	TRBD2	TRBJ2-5	TGTGCCAGCAGCTCCAGCGGGGTATACCAAGAGACCCAGTACTTC	CASSSSGVYQETQYF
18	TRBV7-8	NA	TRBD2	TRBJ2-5	TGTGCCAGCAGCTTAGGGCCGAGACTAGCGGGGAACCAAGAGACCCAGTACTTC	CASSLGPRLAGNQETQYF
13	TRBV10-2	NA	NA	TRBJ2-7	TGCGCCAGCGTGGGTAGGAGCTCCTACGAGCAGTACTTC	CASVGRSSYEQYF
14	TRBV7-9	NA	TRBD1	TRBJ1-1	TGTGCCAGCAGCTTACAGGGGGCATCCACTGAAGCTTTCTTT	CASSLQGASTEAFF
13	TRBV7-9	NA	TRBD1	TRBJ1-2	TGTGCCAGCAGCACCGAGACAGGGTATGGCTACACCTTC	CASSTETGYGYTF
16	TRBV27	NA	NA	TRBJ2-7	TGTGCCAGCAGTTTATCGAAAACGGCATCACTACACGAGCAGTACTTC	CASSLSKTASLHEQYF
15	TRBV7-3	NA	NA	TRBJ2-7	TGTGCCAGCAGCTTATCGGCTAGCGTGGACTACGAGCAGTACTTC	CASSLSASVDYEQYF
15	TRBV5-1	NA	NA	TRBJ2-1	TGCGCCAGCAGCCTTACAGGGAGCTCCTACAATGAGCAGTTCTTC	CASSLTGSSYNEQFF
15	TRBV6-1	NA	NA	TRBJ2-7	TGTGCCAGCAGTGCCTTGGGGAGGGGGACCTACGAGCAGTACTTC	CASSALGRGTYEQYF
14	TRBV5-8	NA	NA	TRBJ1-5	TGTGCCAGCAGCACACACGATAGCAATCAGCCCCAGCATTTT	CASSTHDSNQPQHF
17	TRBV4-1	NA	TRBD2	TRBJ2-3	TGCGCCAGCAGCCAAGATGCAGCGGGGGGCTTCACAGATACGCAGTATTTT	CASSQDAAGGFTDTQYF
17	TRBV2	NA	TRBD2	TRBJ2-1	TGTGCCAGCAGTGAAGCGCCAGCGGGAGGGTATTACAATGAGCAGTTCTTC	CASSEAPAGGYYNEQFF
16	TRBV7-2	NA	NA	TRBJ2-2	TGTGCCAGCAGCTTGTGGACCGGAAGGGGCACCGGGGAGCTGTTTTTT	CASSLWTGRGTGELFF
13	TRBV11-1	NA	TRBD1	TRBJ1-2	TGTGCCAGCAGCTTTGCCAGGGACAGTTACTACACCTTC	CASSFARDSYYTF
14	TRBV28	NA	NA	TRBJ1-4	TGTGCCAGCGGTGGGGGGATTGCTAATGAAAAACTGTTTTTT	CASGGGIANEKLFF
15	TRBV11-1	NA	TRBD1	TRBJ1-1	TGTGCCAGCAGTTCCAGGGGGCGGGGAGTCACTGAAGCTTTCTTT	CASSSRGRGVTEAFF
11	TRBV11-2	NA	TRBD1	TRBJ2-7	TGTGCCAGCAGCTCGGGACAGTACCAGTACTTC	CASSSGQYQYF
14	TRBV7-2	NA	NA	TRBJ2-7	TGTGCCAGCAGCTTAGGTCACTCAATCTCCGAGCAGTACTTC	CASSLGHSISEQYF
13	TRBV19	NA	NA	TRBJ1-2	TGTGCCAGTGGAGATGAGGTGGTCTATGGCTACACCTTC	CASGDEVVYGYTF
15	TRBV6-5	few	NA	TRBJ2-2	TGTGCCAGCGGAACAGTCCGTACCATCTTGCGGGAACTGTTTTTT	CASGTVRTILRELFF
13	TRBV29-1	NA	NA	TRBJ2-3	TGCAGCGTTGAAAGGCTAGTCGGCGATACGCAGTATTTT	CSVERLVGDTQYF
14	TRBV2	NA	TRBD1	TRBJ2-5	TGTGCCAGCAAGTGGCAGGGGGCGAGGGAGACCCAGTACTTC	CASKWQGARETQYF
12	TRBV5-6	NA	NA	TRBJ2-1	TGTGCCAGCAGCTTGATAAACAATGAGCAGTTCTTC	CASSLINNEQFF
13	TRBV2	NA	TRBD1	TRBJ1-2	TGTGCCAGCAGGGGACAGCTCAACTATGGCTACACCTTC	CASRGQLNYGYTF